The T cell receptor (beta chain) under discussion was sequenced for a study of shared clonotypes between healthy human individuals. Clones were sequenced by immunoSEQ multiplex PCR, and TCRdb holds only the in-frame ones, with some missing. The sample has about 2.3 million clones, approximately 93% seen once. The length of the CDR3 is 15 residues. Germline V CDR1 and CDR2: SNHLY, FYNNEI. The germline V and J ends were trimmed by 7 bases and 7 bases, with 19 bases remaining between them. This TCR came from a man aged 18 to 29 in good health. Some clones in this sample may be carry-over from other donors' samples. V gene TRBV2 combines with J gene TRBJ2-2, with a weak D call TRBD2 (6 bases). Sequencing was done on a sample of naive CD4+ T cells from PBMCs. The subset was: CD45RA+ positively selected. CDR3 sequence reads: CASKEAGARGGELFF. The CDR3 DNA reads TGTGCCAGCAAGGAGGCTGGGGCGCGGGGCGGGGAGCTGTTTTTT.